This T cell receptor (beta chain) was identified in a study of cytomegalovirus exposure and HLA in healthy donors. Study findings and constraints: It was taken for granted in presence/absence analyses that sequencing depth across donors was roughly uniform. Most TCR sequences were seen very rarely across donors, but some public TCRs occurred in many. In vitro confirmation showed a few CMV-associated chains to be CMV antigen specific. For most TCR beta V segments, an earlier analysis put the productive rate at about 87% or about 30% of the time.

On this clone: Its antigen remains unknown.

The germline V gene has CDR1 SNHLY and CDR2 FYNNEI. V was trimmed by 6 bases and J by 4 bases, leaving 21 bases between them. The CDR3 covers 16 residues. In the PCR, 60 Vbeta and 13 Jbeta primers were used. Generated by immunoSEQ multiplex PCR, the TCRdb table keeps only in-frame clones and is missing some. The sample holds about 140,000 clones. Sequencing input: PBMCs. The chain employs TRBV2 and TRBJ1-1, with D maybe TRBD1 (6 bases). This clonotype originated in a man in his forties or fifties in good health and CMV-seronegative. The DNA for the CDR3 is TGTGCCAGCAGGATGATGGGGGGGCGGGTAGGCACTGAAGCTTTCTTT. Amino acids: CASRMMGGRVGTEAFF.